These T cell receptor beta chains were read from a single sample in a study of cytomegalovirus exposure and HLA in healthy donors. Some clones are missing from TCRdb's copy, which holds only in-frame ones; the method was immunoSEQ multiplex PCR. The sample has 120,000 to 150,000 clones; roughly nine tenths are singletons. Sequencing was carried out using PBMCs. Receptor source: a woman under 30 in good health and CMV-seropositive. The CDR3 runs from the conserved cysteine through the conserved F or W. Each record gives: J gene, CDR3 length, D gene, V gene, clone size, CDR3 protein, CDR3 DNA. A D gene is named only where the DNA matches it firmly. Where a row states a size, it is once, few, many or the class of an expanded clone; other rows omit it.

>TRBJ1-1|14|TRBD1|TRBV2|once
CASSMTGGITEAFF
TGTGCCAGCAGTATGACAGGGGGCATCACTGAAGCTTTCTTT
>TRBJ2-3|16|TRBD2|TRBV9|-
CASSVGTSGREDTQYF
TGTGCCAGCAGCGTTGGTACTAGCGGGAGGGAAGATACGCAGTATTTT
>TRBJ1-5|15|-|TRBV7-9|-
CASSLGTGFNQPQHF
TGTGCCAGCAGCTTAGGAACGGGGTTTAATCAGCCCCAGCATTTT
>TRBJ2-1|20|TRBD2|TRBV2|-
CASSYRTSGRTKSSYNEQFF
TGTGCCAGCAGTTATAGGACTAGCGGGAGGACCAAAAGCTCCTACAATGAGCAGTTCTTC
>TRBJ2-3|15|-|TRBV5-1|-
CASSLAPRGGDTQYF
TGCGCCAGCAGCTTGGCCCCCCGGGGTGGGGATACGCAGTATTTT
>TRBJ1-2|14|-|TRBV30|-
CAWSGRAPNYGYTF
TGTGCCTGGAGTGGTAGAGCGCCTAACTATGGCTACACCTTC
>TRBJ2-2|14|-|TRBV7-9|-
CASSLPRNTGELFF
TGTGCCAGCAGCTTACCCCGGAACACCGGGGAGCTGTTTTTT
>TRBJ2-1|12|TRBD1|TRBV30|once
CATYRGRNEQFF
TGTGCCACCTACAGGGGTCGAAATGAGCAGTTCTTC
>TRBJ2-2|14|TRBD1|TRBV4-3|once
CASSRGRLDGELFF
TGCGCCAGCTCGAGGGGGCGCTTGGACGGGGAGCTGTTTTTT
>TRBJ2-5|12|-|TRBV29-1|-
CSVEEGRETQYF
TGCAGCGTTGAAGAGGGGCGGGAGACCCAGTACTTC
>TRBJ2-7|15|TRBD2|TRBV18|-
CASSPPWGRGDEQYF
TGTGCCAGCTCACCACCTTGGGGGAGGGGAGACGAGCAGTACTTC
>TRBJ2-7|15|TRBD2|TRBV5-1|once
CASRLETSGFYEQYF
TGCGCCAGCAGGCTAGAGACTAGCGGGTTCTACGAGCAGTACTTC
>TRBJ1-5|16|TRBD1|TRBV5-5|-
CASSNRDRAPGQPQHF
TGTGCCAGCAGCAACCGGGACAGGGCCCCCGGTCAGCCCCAGCATTTT
>TRBJ2-3|13|-|TRBV29-1|-
CSVELRELYTQYF
TGCAGCGTTGAATTACGGGAGTTGTATACGCAGTATTTT
>TRBJ2-3|16|TRBD2|TRBV10-3|-
CAISLGLAESTDTQYF
TGTGCCATCAGTCTAGGACTAGCGGAAAGCACAGATACGCAGTATTTT
>TRBJ2-3|17|TRBD2|TRBV5-1|once
CASSLASSGRQTDTQYF
TGCGCCAGCAGCTTGGCGTCTAGCGGGAGACAGACAGATACGCAGTATTTT
>TRBJ2-7|15|TRBD1|TRBV4-2|-
CASSQEGDRVYEQYF
TGTGCCAGCAGCCAAGAAGGGGACAGGGTCTACGAGCAGTACTTC
>TRBJ2-3|15|-|TRBV6-1|-
CASSELAGRSDTQYF
TGTGCCAGCAGTGAACTGGCAGGGCGGTCAGATACGCAGTATTTT
>TRBJ2-7|13|-|TRBV2|-
CASSGQGRGEQYF
TGTGCCAGCAGTGGACAGGGACGGGGGGAGCAGTACTTC
>TRBJ2-1|16|-|TRBV21-1|-
CASSKALGQGNNEQFF
TGTGCCAGCAGCAAAGCGCTGGGACAGGGGAACAATGAGCAGTTCTTC
>TRBJ1-5|14|-|TRBV28|-
CASSLQRTNQPQHF
TGTGCCAGCAGTTTACAGAGGACAAATCAGCCCCAGCATTTT
>TRBJ1-1|14|-|TRBV7-9|-
CASSLDYAPEEAFF
TGTGCCAGCAGCTTAGATTACGCCCCGGAGGAAGCTTTCTTT
>TRBJ2-5|15|-|TRBV5-1|-
CASSFGGRREETQYF
TGCGCCAGCAGCTTCGGGGGACGCAGAGAAGAGACCCAGTACTTC